This T cell receptor (beta chain) was sequenced in a study of blood T cell repertoires in COVID-19. Across the study: Acute and convalescent COVID-19 specimens originated in the United States, Italy and Spain. PBMCs, B-cell-depleted T cells, or T cells provided the cDNA or gDNA that made up the material.

Using immunoSEQ multiplex PCR, the repertoire was profiled, and TCRdb retains in-frame clones only, with some absent. The table lists 200,000 to 300,000 clones, about 82% of them singletons, with 6% to 7% in the top ten. This CDR3 comprises 11 residues. Germline CDR1 and CDR2: WNHNN and SYGVQD (reference sequence). The V end lost 3 bases, the J end lost 7 bases, and 6 bases lay between the germline ends. Sequenced: peripheral blood. The V and J genes are TRBV10-1 and TRBJ1-1; D call uncertain. The receptor was derived from a woman aged 60 to 75 with active or convalescent COVID-19. The CDR3: CASSDPYEAFF. As DNA, the CDR3 is TGCGCCAGCAGTGATCCGTATGAAGCTTTCTTT.